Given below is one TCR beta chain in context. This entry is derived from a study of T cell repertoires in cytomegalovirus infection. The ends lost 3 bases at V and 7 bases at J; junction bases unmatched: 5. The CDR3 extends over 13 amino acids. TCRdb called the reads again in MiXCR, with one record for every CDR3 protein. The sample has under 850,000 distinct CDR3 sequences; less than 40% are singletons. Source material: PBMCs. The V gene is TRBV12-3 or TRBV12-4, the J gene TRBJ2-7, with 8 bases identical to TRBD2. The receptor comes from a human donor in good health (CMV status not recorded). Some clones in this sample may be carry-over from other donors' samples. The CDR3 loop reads CASSFLVAGEQYF. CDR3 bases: TGTGCCAGCAGTTTTTTGGTAGCGGGGGAGCAGTACTTC.